The 31 T cell receptor beta chains reported below all come from one sample, sequenced in a study of blood T cells in healthy people across ages. A second 7 to 11 cycle PCR used barcoded and J-beta primers. TCRdb re-derived calls from the 5' RACE reads in MiXCR, one entry per CDR3 protein. The repertoire holds roughly 1,000,000 distinct CDR3 sequences, with about 23% as singletons. This sample was shared with a second study, whose subject was T cells of mothers and their children.

Sequences were obtained from blood. Receptors originate from a girl aged 2 to 9 in good health.

The DNA of the CDR3 is TGTGCCAGCAGTTCGACCGGGACAGGGGTAAATGGCTACACCTTC. Translating it yields CASSSTGTGVNGYTF. The V gene is TRBV27, the J gene TRBJ1-2; 10 bases match TRBD1. With V trimmed by 4 bases and J by 6 bases, 8 bases remained unmatched. Per the germline V gene, CDR1 is MNHEY and CDR2 is SMNVEV (reference sequence). This CDR3 has 15 residues.

As to this clonotype: Since the CDR3 does not end with the conserved phenylalanine or tryptophan, this likely comes from a read error. The V gene is TRBV19, the J gene TRBJ2-5, with 8 bases that match TRBD1. This CDR3 has 14 residues. Unmatched junction bases numbered 5, after V lost 7 bases and J lost 1 base. CDR1 LNHDA and CDR2 SQIVND come from the germline V gene (reference sequence). As DNA, the CDR3 is TGTGCCAGTACCGGAACAGGGGGCCAAGAGACCCAGTACGTC. It specifies CASTGTGGQETQYV.

This clonotype was seen more than once but under ten times. This rearrangement joins TRBV28 to TRBJ2-5, with 10 bases lining up with TRBD2. The length of the CDR3 is 15 residues. Trimming at V came to 6 bases and at J to 5 bases, leaving 9 bases not matched to a gene. The germline V gene encodes CDR1 MDHEN and CDR2 SYDVKM. CDR3 in DNA: TGTGCCAGCAGGGGGACTAGCGATTGGGGGGAGACCCAGTACTTC. Translation gives CASRGTSDWGETQYF. Together with reference TRBV28 and TRBJ2-5, the CDR3 gives the full variable domain: DVKVTQSSRYLVKRTGEKVFLECVQDMDHENMFWYRQDPGLGLRLIYFSYDVKMKEKGDIPEGYSVSREKKERFSLILESASTNQTSMYLCASRGTSDWGETQYFGPGTRLLVL.

This clonotype was seen a handful of times. The chain uses TRBV14 and TRBJ2-5, with TRBD1 as a possible D gene (5 bases). Trimming left V 4 bases short and J 1 base short, with 13 bases between. This CDR3 comprises 15 residues. The germline gives CDR1 SGHDN, CDR2 FVKESK. CDR3 DNA: TGTGCCAGCAGCCCCTCGACAGAACCCCAAGAGACCCAGTACTTC. It yields the protein CASSPSTEPQETQYF.

The chain links TRBV6-6 to TRBJ2-7, with a weak D call TRBD1 (7 bases). CDR1 and CDR2 (germline): MNHNY, SVGAGI (reference sequence). The CDR3 totals 16 residues. Deletions cut 1 base from V and 4 bases from J, with 17 bases between. CDR3 residues: CASSYLAGTAGYEQYF. CDR3 in DNA: TGTGCCAGCAGTTACTTAGCCGGGACAGCGGGTTACGAGCAGTACTTC.

This clonotype was observed a few times. The V gene is TRBV6-1, the J gene TRBJ2-7; D is unresolved. The CDR3 runs 14 residues. Between the trimmed V and J ends, which lost 2 bases and 0 bases, there was a span of 8 bases. The V gene's germline CDR1 is MNHNS and CDR2 SASEGT. This CDR3 is CASSELGNSYEQYF. CDR3 coding DNA: TGTGCCAGCAGTGAATTGGGGAACTCCTACGAGCAGTACTTC.

This clonotype was counted a few times. The rearrangement uses TRBV7-9 and TRBJ2-4; D is undetermined. The CDR3 covers 16 residues. Trimming took off 5 bases at V and 6 bases at J, with 20 bases between the two ends. Germline assignment: CDR1 SEHNR and CDR2 FQNEAQ (reference sequence). CDR3 coding DNA: TGTGCCAGCAGCCCTGCGGATGTAGTCCCCGCAAACATTCAGTACTTC. Its protein is CASSPADVVPANIQYF.

The V call is TRBV15, the J call TRBJ2-5; a weak D match, TRBD1 (5 bases). The CDR3 is 15 amino acids. Trimming stripped 2 bases from V and 5 bases from J, with 15 bases between. Germline V gene data show CDR1 as LNHNV and CDR2 as YYDKDF (reference sequence). The CDR3 is CATSRPTQGVETQYF. The CDR3 DNA reads as TGTGCCACCAGCAGACCCACCCAAGGGGTGGAGACCCAGTACTTC.

V gene TRBV28 combines with J gene TRBJ2-7; perhaps TRBD2 as D (6 bases). The V end was cut by 4 bases, the J end by 3 bases, with 10 bases between. The CDR3 is 13 residues long. Germline assignment: CDR1 MDHEN and CDR2 SYDVKM. The CDR3 DNA is TGTGCCAGCAGTTCTAGCGCCCACTACGAGCAGTACTTC. The encoded protein is CASSSSAHYEQYF.

In this sample, this clonotype turned up a few times. Because the CDR3 is missing its conserved closing phenylalanine or tryptophan, this is likely a read error. The rearrangement links TRBV5-4 to TRBJ2-5, with 10 bases matching TRBD2. The J call is uncertain, as TRBJ2-1 better fits the DNA end. CDR1 SGHNT and CDR2 YYREEE come from the germline V gene (reference sequence). There are 14 residues in the CDR3. CDR3 sequence reads: CASSLAGGNNEQFL. CDR3 nucleotides: TGTGCCAGCAGCTTAGCGGGAGGGAACAATGAGCAGTTCCTC.

This clonotype was observed a handful of times. The rearrangement links TRBV12-3 or TRBV12-4 to TRBJ2-3, with D perhaps matching TRBD1 or TRBD2 (5 bases each). The CDR3 is 15 residues long. The V end lost 3 bases, the J end lost 6 bases, and 16 bases lay between the germline ends. This CDR3 is CASSFASGGWDTQYF. In DNA form, the CDR3 reads TGTGCCAGCAGTTTCGCTAGTGGGGGTTGGGATACGCAGTATTTT.

The chain has TRBV10-3 and TRBJ2-5; maybe TRBD2 (6 bases). TRBJ2-7 explains the end of the DNA better; the J call may be wrong. The CDR3 consists of 13 residues. Germline CDR1 ENHRY, CDR2 SYGVKD. CDR3: CAGGWGVTYEQYF. The CDR3 bases are TGTGCCGGTGGATGGGGGGTTACCTACGAGCAGTACTTC.

This clonotype was observed a handful of times. The chain links TRBV20-1 to TRBJ2-5; D might be TRBD2 (5 bases). TRBJ2-1 matches the DNA end more closely, so the J call is doubtful. Germline loops: CDR1 DFQATT, CDR2 SNEGSKA (reference sequence). The CDR3 spans 11 residues. This CDR3 reads CSARISDGQFF. CDR3 nucleotide sequence: TGCAGTGCTAGGATTAGCGATGGGCAGTTCTTC.

The chain combines TRBV28 with TRBJ2-7; D is perhaps TRBD1 (6 bases). The CDR3 runs 16 residues. The ends were cut back, 3 bases at V and 0 bases at J, with 15 bases in the middle. The germline CDR1 and CDR2 sequences are MDHEN and SYDVKM. CDR3 residues: CASSFGGGGSSYEQYF. CDR3 coding DNA: TGTGCCAGCAGTTTCGGTGGGGGCGGAAGCTCCTACGAGCAGTACTTC.

V is TRBV6-5 and J is TRBJ1-6, with 10 bases that match TRBD1. Germline assignment: CDR1 MNHEY and CDR2 SVGAGI. The CDR3 runs to 16 residues. V dropped 0 bases and J dropped 9; count of bases not matched to a gene: 5. The CDR3 loop reads CASSYSKDRGTSPLHF. The CDR3 DNA reads as TGTGCCAGCAGTTACTCGAAGGACAGGGGGACTTCACCCCTCCACTTT.

The chain is built from TRBV15 and TRBJ1-5, with D tentatively TRBD1 (6 bases). Trimming shortened V by 2 bases and J by 7 bases, and 12 bases separated the two germline ends. Germline V gene sequence: CDR1 LNHNV, CDR2 YYDKDF (reference sequence). This CDR3 comprises 14 residues. CDR3 region: CATSRTGSGQPQHF. In nucleotides, the CDR3 is TGTGCCACCAGCAGAACAGGGTCAGGGCAGCCCCAGCATTTT.

The V gene is TRBV7-2, the J gene TRBJ2-1, with D unresolved. The DNA end favors TRBJ2-7, so the J call may be wrong. There are 12 residues in the CDR3. Germline V gives CDR1 SGHTA, CDR2 FQGNSA. CDR3 amino acids: CASSTNAYEQYF. The CDR3 coding sequence is TGTGCCAGCAGCACGAATGCCTACGAGCAGTACTTC.

The CDR3 DNA is TGTGCCAGCAGCCAAATCCCACGTACTGAGCAGTTCTTC. Translating it yields CASSQIPRTEQFF. The chain joins TRBV3-1 to TRBJ2-1; no clear D gene. CDR1 is LGHDT, CDR2 YNNKEL, per germline (reference sequence). V gave up 2 bases and J gave up 9 bases, with 11 bases separating them. This CDR3 region has 13 residues.

CDR3 residues: CAISQPGRGQETQYF. Here the CDR3 DNA reads TGTGCCATCAGTCAACCAGGGAGGGGGCAAGAGACCCAGTACTTC. V gene TRBV10-3 combines with J gene TRBJ2-5; perhaps TRBD2 as D (7 bases). Between the trimmed V and J ends, which lost 5 bases and 2 bases, there was a span of 15 bases. The CDR3 length is 15 residues. Per germline, CDR1 ENHRY and CDR2 SYGVKD.

This rearrangement joins TRBV6-6 to TRBJ1-4, with D hard to call. Germline loops: CDR1 MNHNY, CDR2 SVGAGI (reference sequence). The CDR3 covers 15 residues. V dropped 2 bases and J dropped 6 bases, with 13 bases sitting between them. The CDR3 nucleotides read TGTGCCAGCAGTTACCGCGCGGGTGCTTATGAAAAACTGTTTTTT. As protein: CASSYRAGAYEKLFF.

The sample holds a few counts of this clonotype. The chain links TRBV20-1 to TRBJ2-1; TRBD2 matches at 14 bases. Trimming cost V 6 bases and J 6 bases; bases outside gene matches: 4. From germline, CDR1 is DFQATT and CDR2 SNEGSKA (reference sequence). This CDR3 is 14 amino acids long. In DNA form, the CDR3 reads TGCAGTGCCCCGGGACTAGCGGGGGTCAATGAGCAGTTCTTC. Translated: CSAPGLAGVNEQFF.

This clonotype was counted only a few times. The chain combines TRBV4-3 with TRBJ2-5; 8 nucleotides line up with TRBD1. This CDR3 contains 15 residues. In germline, CDR1 is LGHNA, CDR2 YSLEER. V shed 0 bases, J shed 5 bases, and the junction held 5 bases outside the gene matches. The CDR3 nucleotides read TGCGCCAGCAGCCAAGACAGGGGGCCAAGGGAGACCCAGTACTTC. It is translated as CASSQDRGPRETQYF.

The rearrangement joins TRBV12-3 or TRBV12-4 to TRBJ2-7; tentative D call: TRBD2 (5 bases). Trimming shortened V by 3 bases and J by 0 bases, and 9 bases separated the two germline ends. This CDR3 is 14 amino acids long. This chain's CDR3 is CASSFGKPSYEQYF. The CDR3 DNA reads TGTGCCAGCAGTTTCGGGAAGCCCTCCTACGAGCAGTACTTC.

V usage is TRBV24-1 and J usage is TRBJ2-1; D unclear. Germline V gives CDR1 KGHDR, CDR2 SFDVKD. V lost 4 bases to trimming and J lost 4 bases, with 4 bases between them. This CDR3 comprises 12 residues. The CDR3 DNA is TGTGCCACCAGTGAGTGGTACAATGAGCAGTTCTTC. This translates into CATSEWYNEQFF.

This clonotype was counted at least ten times. Compared with germline, one end of the junction differs, possibly owing to a read error. The V and J genes are TRBV4-1 and TRBJ2-3; D remains unclear. The CDR3 is 12 amino acids. The germline V gene has CDR1 MGHRA and CDR2 YSYEKL. This CDR3 is CASSQEPDTQYF. CDR3 sequence (DNA): TGTGCCAGCAGCCAAGAGCCGGATACGCAGTATTTT.

The chain carries TRBV12-3 or TRBV12-4 and TRBJ2-3; D might be TRBD1 or TRBD2, each matching 5 bases. CDR3 length: 16 amino acids. The V end was cut by 7 bases, the J end by 0 bases, with 17 bases between. This CDR3 reads CASNFPGRASTDTQYF. The CDR3 DNA follows: TGTGCCAGCAATTTCCCGGGGCGGGCAAGCACAGATACGCAGTATTTT.

The V and J genes are TRBV4-3 and TRBJ2-2; D call uncertain. Germline V lookup: CDR1 LGHNA, CDR2 YSLEER. V was clipped by 0 bases and J by 4 bases, with 12 bases between them. The CDR3 spans 16 residues. This CDR3 reads CASSQDLQASTGELFF. CDR3 in DNA: TGCGCCAGCAGCCAAGATTTGCAGGCTAGCACCGGGGAGCTGTTTTTT.

Of note for this clonotype: This sequence may be a read error, since a much larger clone differs from it by one base. This sequence joins TRBV3-1 and TRBJ2-2, with 14 bases fitting TRBD2. The CDR3 consists of 17 residues. The germline V gene has CDR1 LGHDT and CDR2 YNNKEL (reference sequence). This chain's CDR3 is CANSQGLAGENTGELFF. DNA for the CDR3: TGTGCCAACAGCCAGGGACTAGCGGGAGAGAACACCGGGGAGCTGTTTTTT.

This clonotype was seen only once. This sequence joins TRBV20-1 and TRBJ2-1; 9 bases are a match to TRBD2. The CDR3 totals 18 residues. CDR1 and CDR2 from the germline V gene are DFQATT and SNEGSKA (reference sequence). The V gene end was trimmed by 1 base and the J gene end by 0 bases; junction bases not matched to a gene: 10. CDR3 sequence: CSARVSGSVLGSYNEQFF. DNA of the CDR3: TGCAGTGCTAGAGTTAGCGGGAGTGTACTTGGCTCCTACAATGAGCAGTTCTTC.

The chain employs TRBV29-1 and TRBJ2-1; TRBD1 might be the D (8 bases). V was shortened by 3 bases and J by 2 bases, with 29 bases between the two germline ends. Germline values: CDR1 SQVTM, CDR2 ANQGSEA. CDR3 length equals 20 residues. This CDR3 is CSVEAVKGDRSGKTYNEQFF. The CDR3 DNA follows: TGCAGCGTTGAGGCGGTTAAGGGGGACAGGAGCGGGAAGACCTACAATGAGCAGTTCTTC.

This clonotype has more than one count but fewer than ten. The chain employs TRBV27 and TRBJ2-2; 11 bases fit TRBD2. Trimming at V came to 5 bases and at J to 5 bases, leaving 16 bases not matched to a gene. CDR1 is MNHEY, CDR2 SMNVEV, per germline (reference sequence). The CDR3 runs 19 residues. Written as DNA, the CDR3 is TGTGCCAGCAGTCCAACTAGCGGGAGAAGTGTGGCGGGGACCGGGGAGCTGTTTTTT. Translating gives CASSPTSGRSVAGTGELFF.